This T cell receptor (beta chain) originates from a study of blood T cell repertoires in COVID-19. On the study more broadly: Sites in the United States, Italy and Spain provided acute and convalescent COVID-19 samples. Sources were T cells, B-cell-depleted T cells, or PBMCs; the material itself was cDNA or gDNA.

This study enrolled people aged roughly 18 to 90 from about two dozen US geographic areas. This clone has only a few counts. Per the study methods: Counts of nucleated cells, estimated from reference gene primer amplification, were obtained. Clones were read by immunoSEQ multiplex PCR, and TCRdb kept only the in-frame ones, dropping some. The DNA was the basis for D and trimming; V, J and clone size are from that table. Among about 210,000 clones, approximately 80% were seen once, and the ten largest hold around 10%. Specimen: PBMCs or T cells enriched from blood (not recorded which). This clonotype originated in a woman between 50 and 59 years old with acute COVID-19.

CDR3 in amino acids: CASSTKRVSGELFF. The CDR3, as DNA: TGTGCCAGCAGCACTAAACGGGTATCCGGGGAGCTGTTTTTT. The chain links TRBV9 to TRBJ2-2; D is unclear. Germline V gene sequence: CDR1 SGDLS, CDR2 YYNGEE. This CDR3 contains 14 residues. The V end lost 4 bases, the J end lost 6 bases, and 13 bases lay between the germline ends. Full variable domain (remainder filled in from reference TRBV9 and TRBJ2-2): DSGVTQTPKHLITATGQRVTLRCSPRSGDLSVYWYQQSLDQGLQFLIQYYNGEERAKGNILERFSAQQFPDLHSELNLSSLELGDSALYFCASSTKRVSGELFFGEGSRLTVL.